This note documents a single T cell receptor (beta chain) sequence. Original processing notes: Counts of nucleated cells, estimated from reference gene primer amplification, were obtained. Data came from immunoSEQ multiplex PCR; TCRdb stores just in-frame clones and leaves some out. The V and J calls and clone size were taken over from that table, and D and trimming were inferred from the DNA. The sample contains approximately 150,000 clones, about 88% of which appear only once. Recruited during active infection, patients (from Seattle) were subsequently followed longitudinally. The sample is drawn from a study of blood T cell repertoires in COVID-19. Whole-study context: The analysed material was cDNA or gDNA that came from T cells, B-cell-depleted T cells, or PBMCs.

The receptor was derived from a human donor with COVID-19, enrolled during active disease. The donor label of this sample is uncertain. The material sequenced was peripheral blood.

CDR3: CSAQGDTEAFF. CDR3 coding DNA: TGCAGTGCCCAGGGGGACACTGAAGCTTTCTTT. The chain carries TRBV20-1 and TRBJ1-1; 7 nucleotides align to TRBD1. J was trimmed by 3 bases and V by 6 bases; bases with no gene match: 1. The CDR3 is 11 residues long. The V gene's germline CDR1 is DFQATT and CDR2 SNEGSKA (reference sequence).